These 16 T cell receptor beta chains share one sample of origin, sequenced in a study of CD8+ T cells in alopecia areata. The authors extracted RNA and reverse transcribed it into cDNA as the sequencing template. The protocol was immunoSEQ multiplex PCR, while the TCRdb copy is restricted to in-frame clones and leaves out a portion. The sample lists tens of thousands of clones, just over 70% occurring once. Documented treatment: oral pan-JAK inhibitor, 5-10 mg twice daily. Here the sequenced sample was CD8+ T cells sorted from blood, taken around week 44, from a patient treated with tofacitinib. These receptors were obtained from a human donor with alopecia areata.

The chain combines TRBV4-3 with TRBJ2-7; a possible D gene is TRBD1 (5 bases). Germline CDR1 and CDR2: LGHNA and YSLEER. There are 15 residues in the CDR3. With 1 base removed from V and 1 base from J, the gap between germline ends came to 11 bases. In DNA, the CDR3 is TGCGCCAGCAGCCAAGGTTGGGGCCCTTCCTACGAGCAGTACTTC. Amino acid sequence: CASSQGWGPSYEQYF.

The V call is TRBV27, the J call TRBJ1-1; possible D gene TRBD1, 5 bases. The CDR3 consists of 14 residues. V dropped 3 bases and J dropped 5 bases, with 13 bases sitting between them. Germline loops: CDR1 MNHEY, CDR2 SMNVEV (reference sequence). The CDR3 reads CASSLRGSRTEAFF. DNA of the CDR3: TGTGCCAGCAGTTTGCGGGGGAGTAGGACTGAAGCTTTCTTT.

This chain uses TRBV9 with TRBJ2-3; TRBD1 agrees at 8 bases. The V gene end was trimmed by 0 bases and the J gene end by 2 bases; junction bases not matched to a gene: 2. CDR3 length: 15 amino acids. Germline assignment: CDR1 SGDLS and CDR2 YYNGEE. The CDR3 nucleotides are TGTGCCAGCAGCGTAGGGACAGGGAACACAGATACGCAGTATTTT. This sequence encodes CASSVGTGNTDTQYF.

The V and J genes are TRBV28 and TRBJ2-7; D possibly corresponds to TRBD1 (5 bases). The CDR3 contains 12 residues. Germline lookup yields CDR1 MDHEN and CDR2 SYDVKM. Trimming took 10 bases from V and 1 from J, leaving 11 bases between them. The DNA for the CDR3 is TGTGCCACCAGACAGAATTCCTACGAGCAGTACTTC. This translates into CATRQNSYEQYF.

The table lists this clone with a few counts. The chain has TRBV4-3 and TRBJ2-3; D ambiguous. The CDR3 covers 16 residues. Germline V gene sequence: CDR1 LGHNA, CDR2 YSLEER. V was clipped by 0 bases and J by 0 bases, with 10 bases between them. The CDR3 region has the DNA TGCGCCAGCAGCCAAGAGGCTAGACTTAGCACAGATACGCAGTATTTT. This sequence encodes CASSQEARLSTDTQYF.

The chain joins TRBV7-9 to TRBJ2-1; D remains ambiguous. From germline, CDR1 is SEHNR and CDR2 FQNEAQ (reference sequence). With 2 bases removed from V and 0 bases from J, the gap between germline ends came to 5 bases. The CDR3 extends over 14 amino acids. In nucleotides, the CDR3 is TGTGCCAGCAGCTTACCGGGCTCCTACAATGAGCAGTTCTTC. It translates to CASSLPGSYNEQFF.

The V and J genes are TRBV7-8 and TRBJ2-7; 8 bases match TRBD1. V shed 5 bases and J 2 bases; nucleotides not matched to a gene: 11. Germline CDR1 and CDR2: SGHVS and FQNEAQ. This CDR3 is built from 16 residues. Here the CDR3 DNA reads TGTGCCAGCAGCCCTCGAGTGACAGGGGCAGCCTACGAGCAGTACTTC. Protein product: CASSPRVTGAAYEQYF.

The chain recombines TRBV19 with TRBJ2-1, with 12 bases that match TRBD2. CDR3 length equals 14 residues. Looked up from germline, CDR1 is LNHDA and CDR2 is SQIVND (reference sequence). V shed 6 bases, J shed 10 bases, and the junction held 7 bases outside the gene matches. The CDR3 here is CASRPSGGAEEQFF. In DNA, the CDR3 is TGTGCCAGTAGGCCTAGCGGGGGGGCCGAAGAGCAGTTCTTC.

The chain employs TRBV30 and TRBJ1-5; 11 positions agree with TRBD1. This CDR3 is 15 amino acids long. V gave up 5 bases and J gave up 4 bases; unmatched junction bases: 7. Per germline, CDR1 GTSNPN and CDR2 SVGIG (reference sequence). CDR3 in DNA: TGTGCCTGGGATTTAGGGACAGGGGGAAATCAGCCCCAGCATTTT. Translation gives CAWDLGTGGNQPQHF.

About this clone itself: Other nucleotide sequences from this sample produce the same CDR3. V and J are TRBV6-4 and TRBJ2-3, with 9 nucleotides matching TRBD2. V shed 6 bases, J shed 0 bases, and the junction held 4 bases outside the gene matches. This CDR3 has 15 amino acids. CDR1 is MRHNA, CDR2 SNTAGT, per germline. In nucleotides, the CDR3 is TGTGCCAGCAGCGCTCTAGCGGGAAGCACAGATACGCAGTATTTT. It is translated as CASSALAGSTDTQYF.

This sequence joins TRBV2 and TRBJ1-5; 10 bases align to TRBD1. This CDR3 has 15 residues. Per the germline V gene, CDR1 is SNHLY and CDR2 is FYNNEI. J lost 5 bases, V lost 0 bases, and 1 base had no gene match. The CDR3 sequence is CASSEADRGDQPQHF. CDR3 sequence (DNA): TGTGCCAGCAGTGAAGCGGACAGGGGGGATCAGCCCCAGCATTTT.

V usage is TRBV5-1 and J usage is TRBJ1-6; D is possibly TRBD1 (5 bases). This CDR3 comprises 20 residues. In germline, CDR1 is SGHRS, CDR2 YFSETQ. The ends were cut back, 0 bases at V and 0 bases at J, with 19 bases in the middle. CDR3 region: CASSLAATGSINSYNSPLHF. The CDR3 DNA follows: TGCGCCAGCAGCTTGGCCGCTACAGGATCAATTAACTCCTATAATTCACCCCTCCACTTT.

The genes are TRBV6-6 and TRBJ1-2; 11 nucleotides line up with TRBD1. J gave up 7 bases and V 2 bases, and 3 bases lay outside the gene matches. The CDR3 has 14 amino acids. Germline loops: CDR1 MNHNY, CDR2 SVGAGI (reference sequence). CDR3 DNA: TGTGCCAGCAGTTACCGGACAGGGGGCTCTGGCTACACCTTC. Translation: CASSYRTGGSGYTF.

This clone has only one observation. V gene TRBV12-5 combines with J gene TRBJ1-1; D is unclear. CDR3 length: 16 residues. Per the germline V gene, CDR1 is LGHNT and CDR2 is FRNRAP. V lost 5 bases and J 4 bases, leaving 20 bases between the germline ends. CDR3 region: CASGVTSGFVGTEAFF. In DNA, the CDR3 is TGTGCTAGTGGTGTGACGTCTGGGTTCGTGGGCACTGAAGCTTTCTTT.

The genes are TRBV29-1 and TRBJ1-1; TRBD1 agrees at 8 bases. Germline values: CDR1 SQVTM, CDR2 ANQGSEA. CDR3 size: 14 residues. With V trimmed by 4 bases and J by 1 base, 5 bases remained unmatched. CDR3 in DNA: TGCAGCGTTGTGGTTGGACAGGGGAACACTGAAGCTTTCTTT. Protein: CSVVVGQGNTEAFF.

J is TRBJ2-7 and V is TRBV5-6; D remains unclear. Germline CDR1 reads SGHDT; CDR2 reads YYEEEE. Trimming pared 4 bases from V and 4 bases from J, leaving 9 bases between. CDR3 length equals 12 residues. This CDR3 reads CASSQKTYEQYF. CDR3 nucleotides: TGTGCCAGCAGCCAAAAAACATACGAGCAGTACTTC.